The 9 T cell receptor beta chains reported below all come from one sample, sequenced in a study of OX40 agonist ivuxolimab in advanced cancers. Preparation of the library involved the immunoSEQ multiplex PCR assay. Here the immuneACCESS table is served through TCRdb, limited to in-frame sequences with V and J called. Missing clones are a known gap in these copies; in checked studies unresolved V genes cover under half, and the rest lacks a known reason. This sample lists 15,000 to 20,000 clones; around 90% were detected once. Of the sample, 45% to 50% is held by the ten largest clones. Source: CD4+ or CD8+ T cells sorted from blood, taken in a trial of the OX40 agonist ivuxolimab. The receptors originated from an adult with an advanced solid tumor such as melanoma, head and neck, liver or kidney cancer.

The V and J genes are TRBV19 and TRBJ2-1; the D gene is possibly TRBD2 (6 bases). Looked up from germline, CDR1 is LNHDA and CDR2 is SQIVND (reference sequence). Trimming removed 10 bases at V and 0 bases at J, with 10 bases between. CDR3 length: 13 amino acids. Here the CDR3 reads CATGTYSYNEQFF. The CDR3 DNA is TGTGCCACTGGGACTTACTCCTACAATGAGCAGTTCTTC.

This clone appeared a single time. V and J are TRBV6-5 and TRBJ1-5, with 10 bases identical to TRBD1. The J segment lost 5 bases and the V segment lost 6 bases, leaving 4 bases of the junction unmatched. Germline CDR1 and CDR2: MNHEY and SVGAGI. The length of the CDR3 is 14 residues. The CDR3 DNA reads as TGTGCCAGCAGGACAGGGGGCTCTCATCAGCCCCAGCATTTT. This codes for CASRTGGSHQPQHF.

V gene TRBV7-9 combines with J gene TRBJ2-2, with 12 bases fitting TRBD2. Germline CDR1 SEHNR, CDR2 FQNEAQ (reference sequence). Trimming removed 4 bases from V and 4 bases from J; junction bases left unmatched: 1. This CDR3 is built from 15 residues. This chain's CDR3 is CASSSGLAGTGELFF. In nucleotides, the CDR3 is TGTGCCAGCAGCTCGGGACTAGCGGGCACCGGGGAGCTGTTTTTT.

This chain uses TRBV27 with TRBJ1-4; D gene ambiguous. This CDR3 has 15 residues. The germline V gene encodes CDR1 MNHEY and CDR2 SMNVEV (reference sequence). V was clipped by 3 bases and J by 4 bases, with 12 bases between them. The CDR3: CASSFLGDFNEKLFF. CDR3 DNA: TGTGCCAGCAGTTTTCTTGGGGATTTTAATGAAAAACTGTTTTTT.

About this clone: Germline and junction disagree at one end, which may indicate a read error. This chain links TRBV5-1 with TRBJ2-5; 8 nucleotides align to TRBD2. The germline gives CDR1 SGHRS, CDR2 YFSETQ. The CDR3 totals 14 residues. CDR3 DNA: TGCGCCAGCAGCTTGGACGGGGGGCTAGCGGGTGTTAACTTC. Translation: CASSLDGGLAGVNF. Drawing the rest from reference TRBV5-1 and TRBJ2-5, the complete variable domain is KAGVTQTPRYLIKTRGQQVTLSCSPISGHRSVSWYQQTPGQGLQFLFEYFSETQRNKGNFPGRFSGRQFSNSRSEMNVSTLELGDSALYLCASSLDGGLAGVNFGPGTRLLVL.

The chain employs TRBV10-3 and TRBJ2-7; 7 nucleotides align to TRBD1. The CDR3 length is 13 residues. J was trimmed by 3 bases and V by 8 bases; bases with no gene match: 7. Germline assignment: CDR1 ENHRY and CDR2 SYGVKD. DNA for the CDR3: TGTGCCATCGGGACAGCTTTGTACTACGAGCAGTACTTC. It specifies CAIGTALYYEQYF.

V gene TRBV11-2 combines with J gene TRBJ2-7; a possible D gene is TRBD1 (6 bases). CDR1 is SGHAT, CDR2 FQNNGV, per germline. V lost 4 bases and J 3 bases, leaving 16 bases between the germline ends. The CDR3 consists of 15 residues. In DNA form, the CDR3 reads TGTGCCAGCAGCTCCACCATGGGGGACAACTACGAGCAGTACTTC. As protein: CASSSTMGDNYEQYF.

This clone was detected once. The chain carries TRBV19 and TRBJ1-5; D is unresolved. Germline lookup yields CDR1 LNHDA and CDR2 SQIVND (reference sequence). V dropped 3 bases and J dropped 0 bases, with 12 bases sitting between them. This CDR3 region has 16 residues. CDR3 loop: CASSMGRTGSNQPQHF. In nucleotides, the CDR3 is TGTGCCAGTAGTATGGGAAGGACGGGTAGCAATCAGCCCCAGCATTTT.

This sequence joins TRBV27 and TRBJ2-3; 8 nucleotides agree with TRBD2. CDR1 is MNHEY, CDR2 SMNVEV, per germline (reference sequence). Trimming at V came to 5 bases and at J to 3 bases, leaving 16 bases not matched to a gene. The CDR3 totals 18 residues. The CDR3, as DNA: TGTGCCAGCAGTCCTATGTCCCCTCCAGCGGGAGTGACAGATACGCAGTATTTT. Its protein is CASSPMSPPAGVTDTQYF.